This TCR beta chain was profiled in a study of blood T cell repertoires in COVID-19. In germline, CDR1 is SNHLY, CDR2 FYNNEI. With 7 bases clipped from V and 1 base from J, the junction kept 6 bases outside the gene matches. This CDR3 is built from 14 residues. Profiled with immunoSEQ multiplex PCR; TCRdb holds only in-frame clones, not every one. The repertoire consists of 85,000 to 100,000 clones, with around three quarters occurring once and the leading ten covering approximately 9%. Sequencing used peripheral blood. The chain employs TRBV2 and TRBJ1-1, with 7 bases that match TRBD1. This TCR came from a man aged 45-65 years who had recovered from COVID-19. For the CDR3, the DNA is TGTGCCAGCAAAGGACAGGCTCCGAACACTGAAGCTTTCTTT. Protein product: CASKGQAPNTEAFF.